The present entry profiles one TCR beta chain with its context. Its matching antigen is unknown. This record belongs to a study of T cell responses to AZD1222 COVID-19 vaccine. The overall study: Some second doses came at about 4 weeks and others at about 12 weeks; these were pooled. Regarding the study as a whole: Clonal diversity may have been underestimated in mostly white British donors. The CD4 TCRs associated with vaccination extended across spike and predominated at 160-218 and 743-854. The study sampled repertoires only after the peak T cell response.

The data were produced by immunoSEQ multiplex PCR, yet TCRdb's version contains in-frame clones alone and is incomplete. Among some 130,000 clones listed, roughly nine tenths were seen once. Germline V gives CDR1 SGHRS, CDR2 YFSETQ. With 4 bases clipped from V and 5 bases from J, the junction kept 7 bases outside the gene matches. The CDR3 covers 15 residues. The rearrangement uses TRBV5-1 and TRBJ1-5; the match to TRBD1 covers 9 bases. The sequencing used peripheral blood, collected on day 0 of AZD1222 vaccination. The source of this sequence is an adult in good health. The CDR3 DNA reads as TGCGCCAGCAGCGCCGCGGGGGACAGGGATCAGCCCCAGCATTTT. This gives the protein CASSAAGDRDQPQHF.